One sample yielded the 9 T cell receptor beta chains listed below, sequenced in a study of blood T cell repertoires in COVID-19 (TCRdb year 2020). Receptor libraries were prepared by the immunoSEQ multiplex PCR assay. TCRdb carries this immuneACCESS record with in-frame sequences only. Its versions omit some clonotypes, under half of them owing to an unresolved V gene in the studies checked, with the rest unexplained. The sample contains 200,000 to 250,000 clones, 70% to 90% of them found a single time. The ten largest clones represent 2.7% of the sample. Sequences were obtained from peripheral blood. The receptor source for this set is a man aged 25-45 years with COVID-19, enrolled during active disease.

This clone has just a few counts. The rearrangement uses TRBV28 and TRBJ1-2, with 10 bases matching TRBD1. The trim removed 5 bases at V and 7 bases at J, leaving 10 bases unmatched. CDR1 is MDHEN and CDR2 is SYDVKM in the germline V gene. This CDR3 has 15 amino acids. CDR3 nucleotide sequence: TGTGCCAGCAGTGGACAGGGGGGCGGATTTCTTGGCTACACCTTC. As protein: CASSGQGGGFLGYTF.

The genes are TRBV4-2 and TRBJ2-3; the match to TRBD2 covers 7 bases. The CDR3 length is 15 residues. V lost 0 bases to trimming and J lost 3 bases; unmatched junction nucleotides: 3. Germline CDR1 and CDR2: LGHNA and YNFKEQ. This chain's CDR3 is CASSQESGKTDTQYF. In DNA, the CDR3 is TGTGCCAGCAGCCAAGAAAGCGGGAAGACAGATACGCAGTATTTT.

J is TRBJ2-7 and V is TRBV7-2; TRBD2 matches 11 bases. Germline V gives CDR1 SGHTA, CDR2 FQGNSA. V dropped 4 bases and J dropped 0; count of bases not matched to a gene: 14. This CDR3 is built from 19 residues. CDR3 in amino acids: CASSSDPRLAGINSYEQYF. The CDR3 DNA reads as TGTGCCAGCAGCTCTGATCCTAGACTAGCGGGGATTAACTCCTACGAGCAGTACTTC. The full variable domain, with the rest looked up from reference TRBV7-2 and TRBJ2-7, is GAGVSQSPSNKVTEKGKDVELRCDPISGHTALYWYRQSLGQGLEFLIYFQGNSAPDKSGLPSDRFSAERTGGSVSTLTIQRTQQEDSAVYLCASSSDPRLAGINSYEQYFGPGTRLTVT.

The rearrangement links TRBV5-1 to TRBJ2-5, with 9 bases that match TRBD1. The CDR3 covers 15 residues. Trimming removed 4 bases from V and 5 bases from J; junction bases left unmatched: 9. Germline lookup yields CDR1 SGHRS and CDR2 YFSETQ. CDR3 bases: TGCGCCAGCAGCACCCGGGACAGGGAGGCGGAGACCCAGTACTTC. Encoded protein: CASSTRDREAETQYF.

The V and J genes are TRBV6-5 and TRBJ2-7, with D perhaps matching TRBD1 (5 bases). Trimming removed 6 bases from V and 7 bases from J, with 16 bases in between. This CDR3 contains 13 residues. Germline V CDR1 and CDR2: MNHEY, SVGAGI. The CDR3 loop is CASSPLKGLEQYF. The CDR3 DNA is TGTGCCAGCAGCCCCCTGAAGGGGTTGGAGCAGTACTTC.

The DNA of the CDR3 is TGCAGCGTTGAAAGGGCCACAGGAAGGGGCTACGAGCAGTACTTC. It codes for CSVERATGRGYEQYF. The genes are TRBV29-1 and TRBJ2-7; a weak D match, TRBD1 (5 bases). Germline CDR1 reads SQVTM; CDR2 reads ANQGSEA. The germline V and J ends were trimmed by 2 bases and 3 bases, with 17 bases remaining between them. The CDR3 covers 15 residues.

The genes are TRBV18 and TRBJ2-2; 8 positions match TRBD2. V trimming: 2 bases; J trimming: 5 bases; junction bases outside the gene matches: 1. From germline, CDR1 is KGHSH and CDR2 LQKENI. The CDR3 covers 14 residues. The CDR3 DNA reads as TGTGCCAGCTCACCATCGGGGGGGACCGGGGAGCTGTTTTTT. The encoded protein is CASSPSGGTGELFF.

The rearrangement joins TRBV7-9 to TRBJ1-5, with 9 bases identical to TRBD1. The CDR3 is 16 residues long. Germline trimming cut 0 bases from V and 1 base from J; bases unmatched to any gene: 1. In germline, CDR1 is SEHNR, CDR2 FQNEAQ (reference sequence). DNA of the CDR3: TGTGCCAGCAGCTTAGCGGGGACAGGGAGCAATCAGCCCCAGCATTTT. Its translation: CASSLAGTGSNQPQHF.

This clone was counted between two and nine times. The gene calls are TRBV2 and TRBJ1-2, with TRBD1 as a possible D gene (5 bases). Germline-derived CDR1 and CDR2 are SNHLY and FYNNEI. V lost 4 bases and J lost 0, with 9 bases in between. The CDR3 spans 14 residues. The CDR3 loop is CASSATEANYGYTF. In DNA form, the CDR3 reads TGTGCCAGCAGTGCGACAGAGGCTAACTATGGCTACACCTTC.